These 15 T cell receptor beta chains originate from one sample sequenced in a study of shared clonotypes between healthy human individuals. Profiling relied on immunoSEQ multiplex PCR, and the TCRdb table lists in-frame clones only, not all of them. This sample has around 510,000 clones, with 95% to 97% found just once. Sequencing input: naive CD4+ T cells sorted from blood. Subset indicated: CD45RA+ positively selected. The source is a woman under 40 in good health.

The chain recombines TRBV27 with TRBJ2-1; possibly TRBD1 or TRBD2 for D (6 bases each). The CDR3 length is 18 residues. Germline lookup yields CDR1 MNHEY and CDR2 SMNVEV (reference sequence). The ends were cut back, 2 bases at V and 6 bases at J, with 23 bases in the middle. CDR3 residues: CASSLRFLGGRAPNEQFF. The CDR3 coding sequence is TGTGCCAGCAGTTTAAGGTTTCTGGGGGGCCGAGCCCCCAATGAGCAGTTCTTC.

The chain carries TRBV11-3 and TRBJ2-2; D is perhaps TRBD1 (6 bases). V shed 5 bases and J shed 7 bases, with 23 bases lying between them. This CDR3 is built from 17 residues. CDR1 is SGHNT and CDR2 is YENEEA in the germline V gene. The CDR3 DNA reads TGTGCCAGCAGCGTAGCCCCGGCAGGGGTATTTGGCGGGGAGCTGTTTTTT. Translating it yields CASSVAPAGVFGGELFF. Filled out from reference TRBV11-3 and TRBJ2-2, the complete variable domain reads EAGVVQSPRYKIIEKKQPVAFWCNPISGHNTLYWYLQNLGQGPELLIRYENEEAVDDSQLPKDRFSAERLKGVDSTLKIQPAELGDSAVYLCASSVAPAGVFGGELFFGEGSRLTVL.

In DNA form, the CDR3 reads TGTGCCAGCAGTTTAAGCGGGGGGGGATATGGCTACACCTTC. Its translation: CASSLSGGGYGYTF. The rearrangement links TRBV27 to TRBJ1-2, with a weak D call TRBD1 (5 bases). This CDR3 region has 14 residues. Per germline, CDR1 MNHEY and CDR2 SMNVEV (reference sequence). V gave up 2 bases and J gave up 5 bases, with 12 bases separating them.

Remarks on this clone: The sample has other DNA sequences that encode this CDR3 too. The chain employs TRBV18 and TRBJ1-1, with D possibly being TRBD1 (5 bases). V dropped 6 bases and J dropped 2 bases, with 10 bases sitting between them. The V gene's germline CDR1 is KGHSH and CDR2 LQKENI. This CDR3 is 13 amino acids long. CDR3 nucleotide sequence: TGTGCCAGCTCCCCCGGGGCCAACACTGAAGCTTTCTTT. Encoded protein: CASSPGANTEAFF. Complete variable domain (other parts from reference TRBV18 and TRBJ1-1): NAGVMQNPRHLVRRRGQEARLRCSPMKGHSHVYWYRQLPEEGLKFMVYLQKENIIDESGMPKERFSAEFPKEGPSILRIQQVVRGDSAAYFCASSPGANTEAFFGQGTRLTVV.

The V and J genes are TRBV19 and TRBJ2-2, with 8 bases matching TRBD1. Germline CDR1 and CDR2: LNHDA and SQIVND (reference sequence). CDR3 size: 15 residues. Trimming removed 7 bases from V and 2 bases from J; junction bases left unmatched: 6. CDR3 in amino acids: CASKRQGANTGELFF. The CDR3 coding sequence is TGTGCCAGTAAAAGGCAGGGGGCCAACACCGGGGAGCTGTTTTTT. The entire variable domain, with the rest obtained from reference TRBV19 and TRBJ2-2, is as follows: DGGITQSPKYLFRKEGQNVTLSCEQNLNHDAMYWYRQDPGQGLRLIYYSQIVNDFQKGDIAEGYSVSREKKESFPLTVTSAQKNPTAFYLCASKRQGANTGELFFGEGSRLTVL.

The chain combines TRBV5-4 with TRBJ2-1, with TRBD1 matching 10 bases. The ends lost 3 bases at V and 1 base at J; junction bases unmatched: 4. Germline V gene data show CDR1 as SGHNT and CDR2 as YYREEE (reference sequence). The CDR3 has 16 residues. As DNA, the CDR3 is TGTGCCAGCAGCTCCGGGACAGGGGCATCCTACAATGAGCAGTTCTTC. Amino acids: CASSSGTGASYNEQFF. Variable domain in full (rest from reference TRBV5-4 and TRBJ2-1): ETGVTQSPTHLIKTRGQQVTLRCSSQSGHNTVSWYQQALGQGPQFIFQYYREEENGRGNFPPRFSGLQFPNYSSELNVNALELDDSALYLCASSSGTGASYNEQFFGPGTRLTVL.

This clone appeared once. The chain joins TRBV28 to TRBJ1-3; possibly TRBD1 for D (6 bases). The V gene lost 5 bases and the J gene lost 0 bases, with 8 bases spanning the gap. Per the germline V gene, CDR1 is MDHEN and CDR2 is SYDVKM. The CDR3 is made up of 14 amino acids. The CDR3 DNA is TGTGCCAGCAGTACGGACAGCTCTGGAAACACCATATATTTT. Translating gives CASSTDSSGNTIYF. Full variable domain (outside the CDR3, taken from reference TRBV28 and TRBJ1-3): DVKVTQSSRYLVKRTGEKVFLECVQDMDHENMFWYRQDPGLGLRLIYFSYDVKMKEKGDIPEGYSVSREKKERFSLILESASTNQTSMYLCASSTDSSGNTIYFGEGSWLTVV.

V is TRBV6-1 and J is TRBJ2-5; TRBD1 might be the D (5 bases). V was cut by 0 bases and J by 3 bases, with 5 bases left in between. The CDR3 totals 13 residues. Germline V gene lookup returns CDR1 MNHNS and CDR2 SASEGT. Written as DNA, the CDR3 is TGTGCCAGCAGTGAAGCAGGGGAAGAGACCCAGTACTTC. Amino acid sequence: CASSEAGEETQYF.

About this clone itself: The same CDR3 arises from other DNA sequences in this sample as well. V usage is TRBV7-3 and J usage is TRBJ2-7; 9 bases are shared with TRBD1. Unmatched junction bases numbered 1, after V lost 3 bases and J lost 1 base. CDR1 is SGHTA and CDR2 is FQGTGA in the germline V gene. The CDR3 runs to 14 residues. The CDR3 bases are TGTGCCAGCAGCTTGGGGACAGGGTCCTACGAGCAGTACTTC. Its protein product is CASSLGTGSYEQYF.

V gene TRBV7-9 combines with J gene TRBJ2-3, with no clear D. Trimming cost V 4 bases and J 1 base, with 9 bases left between them. This CDR3 has 14 amino acids. The germline CDR1 and CDR2 sequences are SEHNR and FQNEAQ (reference sequence). In nucleotides, the CDR3 is TGTGCCAGCAGCTCCGACCCTGGCACAGATACGCAGTATTTT. It specifies CASSSDPGTDTQYF.

The CDR3 sequence: CASSLADVFSGNTIYF. The DNA of the CDR3 is TGTGCCAGCAGTTTGGCAGATGTCTTCTCTGGAAACACCATATATTTT. The J gene is TRBJ1-3, the V gene TRBV28; no reliable D call. V lost 3 bases and J lost 0, with 12 bases in between. In germline, CDR1 is MDHEN, CDR2 SYDVKM. The CDR3 is 16 amino acids. Combining the CDR3 with reference TRBV28 and TRBJ1-3 gives the whole variable domain DVKVTQSSRYLVKRTGEKVFLECVQDMDHENMFWYRQDPGLGLRLIYFSYDVKMKEKGDIPEGYSVSREKKERFSLILESASTNQTSMYLCASSLADVFSGNTIYFGEGSWLTVV.

The rearrangement uses TRBV6-5 and TRBJ1-1, with TRBD1 as a possible D gene (5 bases). Germline loops: CDR1 MNHEY, CDR2 SVGAGI. Trimming removed 7 bases from V and 5 bases from J, with 17 bases in between. The CDR3 runs to 14 residues. CDR3 amino acids: CASINPGTGTEAFF. CDR3 DNA: TGTGCCAGCATTAACCCTGGGACGGGAACTGAAGCTTTCTTT.

The CDR3 sequence is CASSQPRARTGELFF. The CDR3, as DNA: TGCGCCAGCAGCCAACCACGGGCTCGCACCGGGGAGCTGTTTTTT. This rearrangement joins TRBV4-1 to TRBJ2-2; D remains ambiguous. Per germline, CDR1 MGHRA and CDR2 YSYEKL. This CDR3 comprises 15 residues. V lost 2 bases and J 4 bases, leaving 11 bases between the germline ends.

The CDR3 DNA is TGTGCCTGGACCGACGGGAGGGAGACCCAGTACTTC. Residues: CAWTDGRETQYF. The gene calls are TRBV30 and TRBJ2-5; 7 bases are a match to TRBD2. This CDR3 comprises 12 residues. The germline gives CDR1 GTSNPN, CDR2 SVGIG (reference sequence). The J segment lost 5 bases and the V segment lost 4 bases, leaving 4 bases of the junction unmatched.

The chain is built from TRBV13 and TRBJ1-3; D unclear. CDR1 PRHDT and CDR2 FYEKMQ come from the germline V gene (reference sequence). Trimming took 5 bases from V and 0 from J, leaving 8 bases between them. The CDR3 is 14 residues long. CDR3 residues: CASSDLTSGNTIYF. The CDR3 bases are TGTGCCAGCAGCGATCTCACCTCTGGAAACACCATATATTTT. Full variable domain (rest looked up from reference TRBV13 and TRBJ1-3): AAGVIQSPRHLIKEKRETATLKCYPIPRHDTVYWYQQGPGQDPQFLISFYEKMQSDKGSIPDRFSAQQFSDYHSELNMSSLELGDSALYFCASSDLTSGNTIYFGEGSWLTVV.